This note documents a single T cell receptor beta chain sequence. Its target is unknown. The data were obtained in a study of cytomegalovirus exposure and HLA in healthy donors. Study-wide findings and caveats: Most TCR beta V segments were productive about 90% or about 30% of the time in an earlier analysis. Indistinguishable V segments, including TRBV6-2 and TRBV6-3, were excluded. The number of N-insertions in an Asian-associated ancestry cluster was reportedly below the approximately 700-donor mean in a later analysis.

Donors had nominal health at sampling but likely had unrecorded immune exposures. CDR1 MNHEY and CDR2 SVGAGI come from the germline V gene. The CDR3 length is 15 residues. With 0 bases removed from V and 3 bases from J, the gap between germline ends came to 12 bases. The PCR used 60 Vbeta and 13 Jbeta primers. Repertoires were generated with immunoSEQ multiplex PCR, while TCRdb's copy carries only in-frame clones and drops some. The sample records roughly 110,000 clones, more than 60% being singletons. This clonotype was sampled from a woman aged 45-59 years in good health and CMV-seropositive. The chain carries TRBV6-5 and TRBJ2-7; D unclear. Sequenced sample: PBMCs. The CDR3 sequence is CASSYSTESGYEQYF. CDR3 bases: TGTGCCAGCAGTTACTCGACGGAATCGGGCTACGAGCAGTACTTC.